Below, one T cell receptor (beta chain) is given with its context. The specificity of this receptor is unknown. Within one base of it there is no much larger clone, and no base qualities were kept. To prepare the library, the immunoSEQ multiplex PCR assay was applied. A mixture of 60 forward primers for TCR Vbeta segments and 13 reverse primers for TCR Jbeta segments was used in the multiplex PCR. A multiplex PCR assay on genomic DNA amplified the CDR3 region of rearranged TCR beta genes. The amplified TCR beta libraries were sequenced on the Illumina HiSeq System as 87-base-pair reads. Regarding the original processing steps: Across the 670 or so repertoires, a later analysis counted roughly 77 million unique TCR beta chains, 8.5 million to 12 million of which were shared by at least two donors. To remove PCR and sequencing errors, raw reads were error-corrected and collapsed into unique sequences using a nearest-neighbor algorithm that merged closely related sequences. CDR3 sequences were aligned to IMGT reference sequences to assign V, D and J gene segments. For a sequence to be retained, at least a six-nucleotide match to both a V gene segment and a J gene segment was required. A rearrangement counted as productive if the CDR3 had no stop codons and remained in frame with V and J, and every other rearrangement counted as non-productive. Following IMGT convention, CDR3 was defined as the stretch from the second conserved V-encoded cysteine to the conserved J-encoded phenylalanine. In an earlier analysis of around 600 of the donors, sequences lacking an unambiguous match to a single V gene segment were excluded. An earlier analysis of several hundred of the donors called V segments functional above 56.7% productive rearrangements and segregating when the between-donor standard deviation exceeded 5%. To diagnose cytomegalovirus status from the catalog of TCR beta chain sequences, a statistical classification framework was built. In a later analysis, V and J genes were assigned by comparing TCR nucleotide sequences against IMGT/GENE-DB human TR gene sequences. A later analysis assigned CDR3 sequences and most-parsimonious VDJ recombination scenarios with the TCRdist pipeline. In a later analysis, every TCR beta chain was defined by the combination of its CDR3 amino acid sequence and its V-gene family, and reads without a unique V-gene family were dropped. As a way to deal with suspected cross-contamination and a sequencing artifact, a later analysis dropped 500 to 700 nucleotide sequences that were highly shared and had low generation probability. In a later analysis, a clonal expansion index was calculated for each public chain from normalized within-repertoire ranks of inferred template counts. Generation probabilities in a later analysis came from a VDJ recombination model fitted to out-of-frame rearrangements, and those results were checked against IGoR. A later analysis scored TCR-TCR, TCR-HLA and TCR-CMV co-occurrence with hypergeometric tests, applying a repertoire-size bias correction to TCR pairs. A later analysis estimated false discovery rates by permuting HLA or CMV assignments 20 times. In a later analysis, co-occurring TCRs were grouped with DBSCAN, and TCRdist sequence similarity was added when clustering was performed within HLA-allele-positive subsets. Repertoires with fewer than 30,000 or more than 120,000 public chains, plus five repertoires with anomalous nucleotide sharing, were excluded from co-occurrence clustering. TCRdb took this table from immuneACCESS and kept in-frame rearrangements with V and J called. Such tables lack part of the clones; where checked against another copy, unresolved V genes explain under half of the gap, and the rest is unexplained. That table supplies the V and J calls and clone size; D and trimming were determined from the DNA. This sample gives 160,000 or so clones in total; around 88% of them show up just once. 1.5% to 2% of the sample lies in the top ten.

The cohort was made up of 666 healthy bone marrow donors. Cohort members were all nominally healthy when sampled, although unrecorded immune exposures were likely present. The donor tested CMV seronegative, placing the donor among the 300 to 450 seronegative members of the cohort. Every donor gave a peripheral blood sample, and the peripheral blood mononuclear cells from that sample were used for TCR beta sequencing. Genomic DNA extraction from the blood cell samples was performed with the Qiagen DNeasy Blood Extraction Kit. From its cysteine to its phenylalanine, the CDR3 spans 13 amino acids. Here the CDR3 DNA is all that survives: 39 bases in frame from base 1. The germline V gene encodes CDR1 MNHEY and CDR2 SVGAGI. V sheds 8 bases and J sheds 4 bases, leaving 14 bases between their ends. The source of the sample is a study of cytomegalovirus exposure and HLA in healthy donors (dated by TCRdb to about 2017). General notes on the study: An earlier analysis of approximately 640 of the donors reported about 290 Gb of sequence data and around 120 million unique TCR beta sequences from roughly 180 million T cells. An early release that covered about 640 HLA-typed donors contained about 300 gigabases of sequencing data and 85 million to 100 million unique TCR sequences. The genetic ancestry cluster associated with self-reported Caucasian donors included around 76% of the roughly 360 genotyped donors. The study aimed to test whether cataloging public T cell receptors could reveal signatures of past pathogen exposure. The study profiled the T cell repertoires of hundreds of subjects by immunosequencing and related them to cytomegalovirus serostatus. Besides the first cohort of under 700 subjects, a separate validation cohort made up of over a hundred different subjects was used. The study combined high-throughput TCR immunosequencing, statistical association of individual TCRs with disease status, and machine learning to predict cytomegalovirus infection status. A later analysis re-examined previously published TCR beta repertoires from 610 or so donors and added high-resolution HLA genotyping to investigate patterns of TCR occurrence. The later analysis used no new phenotypic data to find candidate immune exposures, relying instead on TCR beta sequences and their occurrence across donors. An earlier analysis of about 600 of the donors used high-throughput TCR beta sequencing to judge whether each TCR beta V gene segment behaved as functional or pseudogenic. Donor age, sex, ethnicity and CMV serostatus were compiled alongside the repertoire data. A later genetic analysis took genome-wide SNP genotypes for about three fifths of the roughly 700 donors and used that subset as a discovery cohort. Every repertoire in the discovery cohort had been generated on one and the same sequencing platform. HLA typing included class I and class II loci at four-digit resolution. The number of typed donors differed by locus: about 620-640 for A, B, C, DRB1 and DQB1; about 520 for DQA1; approximately 610 for DPA1; and around 490 for DPB1. Roughly five DR-DQ haplotypes were handled as single units for association and clustering, since linkage in the cohort was strong. Among around 400 genotyped donors of the cohort, an average of roughly 230,000 unique TCR beta nucleotide sequences was sequenced per donor, of which roughly 18% were non-productive.

What the work shows at the level of the full study, not this receptor alone: The only immune exposure information available for the cohort was CMV serostatus. A few of the identified cytomegalovirus-associated TCR beta chains were confirmed in vitro to be specific for cytomegalovirus antigens. In a later analysis, 16,951 TCR beta sequences were associated with specific HLA alleles at a false discovery rate of 0.05. Broadly in line with IMGT annotations, most TCR beta V segments showed up in productive rearrangements about 87% or about 30% of the time in an earlier analysis of approximately 640 of the donors. Some 16 rarely observed V segments, including chromosome 9 orphons, were excluded from the earlier analysis of some 590 of the donors because counts were too low. Most CMV-associated TCR beta chains appeared to be HLA-restricted in a later analysis, and the HLA associations seemed to be driven largely by CMV exposure. A cluster of highly shared sequence variants was judged likely to represent a technical artifact of the sequencing pipeline. When HLA alleles, especially DR and DQ, strongly co-occurred, attributing TCR associations to individual alleles was difficult. In a later analysis, HLA-associated TCR beta chains showed more clonal expansion and lower generation probabilities than non-associated chains that were equally common. In this cohort, only TCR beta chains were sequenced, and detectable features were limited by the absence of alpha or paired-chain data. Linkage disequilibrium might explain the correlated functional status among segregating V segments, but an unknown experimental factor could not be ruled out. Because HLA typing was missing for some donors at each locus, association tests included only the typed subset. The study listed approximately 160 TCR beta chains as associated with cytomegalovirus. The classifier was reported to diagnose cytomegalovirus status with high specificity and sensitivity in both the original and validation cohorts. Sequencing depth was assumed to be roughly uniform across donors in the presence/absence analyses, though that assumption may not hold. A further reported finding was that TCR beta sequences accurately predicted the HLA-A and HLA-B alleles for most subjects in the first cohort. While some public TCRs were present in many individuals, most TCR sequences turned up only very rarely across donors. According to the authors, the approach could potentially be generalized to other disease states and immunological phenotypes. According to a later analysis, TCR association rates differed among HLA loci, with DRB1 alleles showing the most associated TCRs and HLA-C alleles showing the fewest. Some IMGT-functional V segments, including TRBV6-2 and TRBV6-3, could not be told apart with the 87-base-pair reads, so those segments were excluded. In a later genetic analysis, a missense DCLRE1C variant was associated with V-gene and J-gene trimming of TCR beta chains, and the association was replicated in an independent cohort. A later genetic analysis reported fewer N-insertions in productive TCRs among donors in an Asian-associated ancestry cluster than the roughly 640-donor mean. According to a later analysis, parvovirus B19, influenza, CMV and Epstein-Barr virus appeared linked to several top co-occurrence clusters.

The V gene is TRBV6-5 and the J gene is TRBJ1-2; the D gene cannot be resolved reliably. The specimen was PBMCs. This receptor was taken from a woman aged 18 to 35 in good health and CMV-seronegative. The CDR3: CASGSGLGYGYTF. The nucleotide sequence reads TGTGCCAGCGGGAGCGGCCTCGGCTATGGCTACACCTTC.